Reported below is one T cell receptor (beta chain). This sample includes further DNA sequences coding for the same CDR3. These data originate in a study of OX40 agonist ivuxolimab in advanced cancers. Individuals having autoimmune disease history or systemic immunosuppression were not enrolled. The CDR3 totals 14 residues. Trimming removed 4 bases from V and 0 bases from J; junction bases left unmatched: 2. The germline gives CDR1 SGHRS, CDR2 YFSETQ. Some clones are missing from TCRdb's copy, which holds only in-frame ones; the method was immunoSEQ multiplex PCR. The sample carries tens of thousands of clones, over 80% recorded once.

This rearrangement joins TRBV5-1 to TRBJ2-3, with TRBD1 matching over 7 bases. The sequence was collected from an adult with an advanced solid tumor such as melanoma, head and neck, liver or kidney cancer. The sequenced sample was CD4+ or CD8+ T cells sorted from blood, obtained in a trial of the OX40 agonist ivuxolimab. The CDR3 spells CASSPGQSTDTQYF. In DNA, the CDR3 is TGCGCCAGCAGCCCGGGACAGAGCACAGATACGCAGTATTTT.